This is a list of T cell receptor beta chains from one sample in a study of T cell repertoires in cytomegalovirus infection. TCRdb re-called the reads with MiXCR, one entry per CDR3 protein. This table has 250,000 to 300,000 distinct CDR3 sequences, roughly 13% appearing once. The sample comprised PBMCs. The source of these receptors is a human donor in good health (CMV status not recorded). Some clones in this sample may be carry-over from other donors' samples. Each CDR3 is given with its conserved first and last residue. The D gene is left open where the match is weak. Some rows have no size entry. The others give once, few or many, or a class for an expanded clone.

v_call	clone_size	cdr3_length	j_call	d_call	cdr3_nt	cdr3_aa
TRBV10-3	few	14	TRBJ2-7	TRBD1	TGTGCCATCAGTGAGTCAACAGGGGCCTACGAGCAGTACTTC	CAISESTGAYEQYF
TRBV2	-	15	TRBJ1-5	TRBD1	TGTGCCAGCAGTGAAGGGCAGGGGGGCCACCAGCCCCAGCATTTT	CASSEGQGGHQPQHF
TRBV4-1	many	17	TRBJ2-3	-	TGCGCCAGCAGCCAAGATATGGTGGGTCCTAGCACAGATACGCAGTATTTT	CASSQDMVGPSTDTQYF
TRBV7-8	many	13	TRBJ2-7	TRBD1	TGTGCCAGCAGCTTACCAGGACAGGGCGAGCAGTACTTC	CASSLPGQGEQYF
TRBV29-1	-	13	TRBJ1-5	-	TGCAGCGTCTCACAGGGTGGCGATCAGCCCCAGCATTTT	CSVSQGGDQPQHF
TRBV18	many	18	TRBJ1-1	-	TGTGCCAGCTCCTTCATGGCTTCTCTGGGGGAGGGGAACACTGAAGCTTTCTTT	CASSFMASLGEGNTEAFF
TRBV15	-	13	TRBJ1-2	-	TGTGCCACCAGCAGAGCCGGGACTCCTGGCTACACCTTC	CATSRAGTPGYTF
TRBV6-8	few	13	TRBJ1-2	-	TGTGCCAGCAACTCCTGGGGGCTGGGTGGCTACACCTTC	CASNSWGLGGYTF
TRBV12-3/TRBV12-4	many	15	TRBJ2-1	-	TGTGCCAGCAGCCAACTCACGACAGAATACAATGAGCAGTTCTTC	CASSQLTTEYNEQFF
TRBV20-1	few	12	TRBJ2-7	-	TGCAGTGCTAGAGAGCCCCCGAACGAGCAGTACTTC	CSAREPPNEQYF
TRBV7-2	few	14	TRBJ2-3	-	TGTGCCAGCAGCTTAAGGACCCGGACCGATACGCAGTATTTT	CASSLRTRTDTQYF
TRBV7-9	many	16	TRBJ1-2	TRBD1	TGTGCCAGCAGCCTGAAGCCGGACAGGGATGGGTATGGCTACACCTTC	CASSLKPDRDGYGYTF
TRBV7-2	many	16	TRBJ2-3	TRBD2	TGTGCCAGCAGCTCCTCCGGACTAGACCGGCCAGATACGCAGTATTTT	CASSSSGLDRPDTQYF
TRBV19	few	15	TRBJ1-1	-	TGTGCCAGTAGTACACGTTCTCGGGACACAGCTGAAGCTTTCTTT	CASSTRSRDTAEAFF
TRBV7-2	many	18	TRBJ2-7	TRBD2	TGTGCCAGCAGTCTCAGCCGGTGGGGACTAGCGGGAGGAGGTGAGCAGTACTTC	CASSLSRWGLAGGGEQYF
TRBV28	few	13	TRBJ2-7	-	TGTGCCAGCAGTTTGAGGGTGGGGGCTCATCCCCGATTC	CASSLRVGAHPRF
TRBV6-2/TRBV6-3	-	14	TRBJ2-7	-	TGTGCCAGCACCGGGACCCGGAGGCCCTACGAGCAGTACTTC	CASTGTRRPYEQYF
TRBV25-1	many	11	TRBJ2-1	-	TGTGCCAGCAGTGATACGGATGAGCAGTTCTTC	CASSDTDEQFF
TRBV9	-	14	TRBJ1-2	-	TGTGCCAGCAGCGTAGGGACGGAGAACTATGGCTACACCTTC	CASSVGTENYGYTF
TRBV10-1	-	12	TRBJ1-1	-	TGCGCCAGCAGTGATGTATACACTTCAGATTTCTTT	CASSDVYTSDFF
TRBV7-2	-	14	TRBJ2-5	-	TGTGCCAGCAGCAGAGGGGGGTACCAAGAGACCCAGTACTTC	CASSRGGYQETQYF
TRBV11-1	many	16	TRBJ1-1	TRBD1	TGTGCCAGCAGCTTAGCTGGACAGGGAAAGAACACTGAAGCTTTCTTT	CASSLAGQGKNTEAFF
TRBV7-2	many	16	TRBJ1-6	-	TGTGCCAGCAGCAAAAACGTGGCAGGGGCAAATTCACCCCTCCACTTT	CASSKNVAGANSPLHF